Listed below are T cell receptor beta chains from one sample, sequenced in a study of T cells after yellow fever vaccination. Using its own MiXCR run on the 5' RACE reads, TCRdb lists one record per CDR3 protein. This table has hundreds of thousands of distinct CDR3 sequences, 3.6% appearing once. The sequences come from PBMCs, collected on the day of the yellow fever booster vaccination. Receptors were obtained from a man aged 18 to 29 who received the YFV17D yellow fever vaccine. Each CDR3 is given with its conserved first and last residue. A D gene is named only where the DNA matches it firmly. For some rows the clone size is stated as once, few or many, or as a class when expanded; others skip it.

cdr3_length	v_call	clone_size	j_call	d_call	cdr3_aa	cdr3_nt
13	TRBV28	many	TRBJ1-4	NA	CASSLWGSEKLFF	TGTGCCAGCAGTTTATGGGGCAGTGAAAAACTGTTTTTT
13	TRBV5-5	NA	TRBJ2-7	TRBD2	CASSSGRPYEQYF	TGTGCCAGTTCTAGCGGGCGGCCCTACGAGCAGTACTTC
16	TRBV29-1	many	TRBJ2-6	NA	CSVEVDALLGANVLTF	TGCAGCGTTGAAGTGGATGCGTTACTTGGGGCCAACGTCCTGACTTTC
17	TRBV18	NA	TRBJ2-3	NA	CASSLNLGGLGTDTQYF	TGTGCCAGCTCACTAAACCTGGGGGGCCTGGGCACAGATACGCAGTATTTT
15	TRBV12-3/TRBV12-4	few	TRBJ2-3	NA	CASSPRRGRTDTQYF	TGTGCCAGCAGTCCCCGCAGGGGTCGCACAGATACGCAGTATTTT
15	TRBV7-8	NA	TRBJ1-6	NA	CASSRQNRVASPLHF	TGTGCCAGCAGCCGACAAAACAGGGTGGCGTCACCCCTCCACTTT
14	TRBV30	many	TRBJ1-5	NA	CAWTEGAGNQPQHF	TGTGCCTGGACGGAGGGCGCGGGCAATCAGCCCCAGCATTTT
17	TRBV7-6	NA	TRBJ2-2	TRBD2	CASSLSSGEPNTGELFF	TGTGCCAGCAGCTTATCTAGCGGGGAACCGAACACCGGGGAGCTGTTTTTT
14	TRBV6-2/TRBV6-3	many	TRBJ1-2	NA	CASSPRIPLQGYTF	TGTGCCAGCAGCCCTCGGATCCCACTGCAGGGCTACACCTTC
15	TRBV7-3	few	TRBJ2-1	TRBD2	CASSPGGRRGNEQFF	TGTGCCAGCAGCCCGGGGGGGCGGAGAGGCAATGAGCAGTTCTTC
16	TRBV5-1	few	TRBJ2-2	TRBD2	CASSGSGGSNTGELFF	TGCGCCAGCAGCGGTAGCGGGGGGTCGAACACCGGGGAGCTGTTTTTT
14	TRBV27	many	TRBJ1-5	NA	CASSLWGMGQPQHF	TGTGCCAGCAGTTTATGGGGGATGGGTCAGCCCCAGCATTTT
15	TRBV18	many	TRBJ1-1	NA	CASSPFGSADTEAFF	TGTGCCAGCTCACCATTCGGCAGTGCGGACACTGAAGCTTTCTTT
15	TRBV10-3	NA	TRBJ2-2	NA	CAISESRGQTGELFF	TGTGCCATCAGTGAGTCCAGGGGCCAAACCGGGGAGCTGTTTTTT
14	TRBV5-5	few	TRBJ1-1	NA	CASSLSSQNTEAFF	TGTGCCAGCAGCTTGTCGAGTCAGAACACTGAAGCTTTCTTT
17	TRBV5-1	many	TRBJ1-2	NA	CASSWAGIIGDNYGYTF	TGCGCCAGCAGCTGGGCGGGGATTATTGGCGATAACTATGGCTACACCTTC
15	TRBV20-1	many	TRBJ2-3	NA	CSASFSGAPTDTQYF	TGCAGTGCTAGTTTTTCAGGGGCCCCCACAGATACGCAGTATTTT
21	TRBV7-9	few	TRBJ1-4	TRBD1	CASSLAPMLSGDSGRSEKLFF	TGTGCCAGCAGCTTAGCGCCTATGTTATCAGGGGACAGCGGCAGGTCTGAAAAACTGTTTTTT
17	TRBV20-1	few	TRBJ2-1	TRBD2	CSARASRKRGGLIEQFF	TGCAGTGCTAGGGCGTCTAGAAAGCGGGGGGGCCTAATTGAGCAGTTCTTC
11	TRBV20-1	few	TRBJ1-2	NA	CSAISGYGYTF	TGCAGTGCTATCTCGGGCTATGGCTACACCTTC
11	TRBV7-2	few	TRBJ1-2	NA	CAGAGWSGYTF	TGTGCCGGGGCCGGGTGGAGTGGCTACACCTTC
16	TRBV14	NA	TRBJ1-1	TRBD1	CASSQGDRGRDTEAFF	TGTGCCAGCAGCCAAGGGGACAGGGGGCGCGACACTGAAGCTTTCTTT
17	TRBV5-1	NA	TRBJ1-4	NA	CASSSRSGTLTNEKLFF	TGCGCCAGCAGCTCCAGGAGTGGAACATTGACTAATGAAAAACTGTTTTTT
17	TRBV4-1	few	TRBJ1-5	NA	CASSQDRGGVTNQPQHF	TGCGCCAGCAGCCAAGACAGGGGCGGCGTGACGAATCAGCCCCAGCATTTT
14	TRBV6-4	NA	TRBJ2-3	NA	CASSDGGTTDTQYF	TGTGCCAGCAGTGATGGGGGGACCACAGATACGCAGTATTTT
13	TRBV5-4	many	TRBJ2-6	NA	CASKGSGANVLTF	TGTGCCAGCAAGGGCTCCGGGGCCAACGTCCTGACTTTC
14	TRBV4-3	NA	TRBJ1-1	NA	CASSQDLGGSEAFF	TGCGCCAGCAGCCAAGATCTGGGGGGTTCAGAAGCTTTCTTT
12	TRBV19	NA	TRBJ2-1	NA	CASSIIWNEQFF	TGTGCCAGTAGTATTATCTGGAATGAGCAGTTCTTC
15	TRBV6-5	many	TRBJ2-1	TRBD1	CASSSQGALGNEQFF	TGTGCCAGCAGCTCCCAGGGGGCGCTTGGCAATGAGCAGTTCTTC
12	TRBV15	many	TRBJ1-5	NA	CATSRADQPQHF	TGTGCCACCAGCAGAGCAGATCAGCCCCAGCATTTT
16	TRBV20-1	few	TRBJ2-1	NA	CSARTGLGGLYNEQFF	TGCAGTGCTAGAACCGGGTTAGGGGGGTTATACAATGAGCAGTTCTTC
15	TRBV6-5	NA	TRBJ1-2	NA	CASSYTDHREAGYTF	TGTGCCAGCAGTTACACGGATCACAGGGAGGCTGGCTACACCTTC
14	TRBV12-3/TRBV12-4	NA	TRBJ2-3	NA	CASRLGIHTDTQYF	TGTGCCAGCAGACTTGGGATTCACACAGATACGCAGTATTTT
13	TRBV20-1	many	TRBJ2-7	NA	CSARHGTIYEQYF	TGCAGTGCTAGACACGGGACAATCTACGAGCAGTACTTC
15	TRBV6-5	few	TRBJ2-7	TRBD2	CASSYSQRGAYEQYF	TGTGCCAGCAGTTACTCGCAGCGGGGGGCCTACGAGCAGTACTTC
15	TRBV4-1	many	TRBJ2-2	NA	CASSHIEGSTGELFF	TGCGCCAGCAGCCATATCGAGGGGAGCACCGGGGAGCTGTTTTTT
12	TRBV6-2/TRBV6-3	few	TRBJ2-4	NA	CASSYQRNIQYF	TGTGCCAGCAGTTACCAAAGAAACATTCAGTACTTC
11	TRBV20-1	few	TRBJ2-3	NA	CSAPRGDTQYF	TGCAGTGCTCCTCGGGGGGATACGCAGTATTTT
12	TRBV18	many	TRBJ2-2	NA	CASSQTSGELFF	TGTGCCAGCTCACAGACAAGCGGGGAGCTGTTTTTT
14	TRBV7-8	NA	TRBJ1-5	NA	CASSAREGNQPQHF	TGTGCCAGCAGCGCTAGGGAGGGCAATCAGCCCCAGCATTTT
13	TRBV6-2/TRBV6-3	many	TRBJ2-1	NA	CASSSLSYNEQFF	TGTGCCAGCAGTTCACTTTCTTACAATGAGCAGTTCTTC
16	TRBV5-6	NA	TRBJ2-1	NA	CASSFTWGGPNNEQFF	TGTGCCAGCAGCTTTACCTGGGGGGGGCCGAATAATGAGCAGTTCTTC
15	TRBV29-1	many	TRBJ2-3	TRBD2	CSETLAGARSDTQYF	TGCAGCGAGACATTAGCGGGGGCCCGCTCAGATACGCAGTATTTT
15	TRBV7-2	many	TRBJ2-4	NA	CASSRGLGAKNIQYF	TGTGCCAGCAGCCGGGGGCTCGGGGCCAAAAACATTCAGTACTTC
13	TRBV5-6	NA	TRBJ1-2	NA	CASSFAPKGGYTF	TGTGCCAGCAGCTTTGCCCCTAAGGGCGGCTACACCTTC
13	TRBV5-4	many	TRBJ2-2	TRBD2	CASRGGITGELFF	TGTGCCAGCAGGGGGGGGATCACCGGGGAGCTGTTTTTT
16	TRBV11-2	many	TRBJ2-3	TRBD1	CASSFTLEQGTDTQYF	TGTGCCAGCAGCTTCACACTTGAACAGGGGACAGATACGCAGTATTTT
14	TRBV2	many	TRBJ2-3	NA	CASSEGRVGAPQYF	TGTGCCAGCAGTGAAGGTCGGGTGGGGGCCCCGCAGTATTTT
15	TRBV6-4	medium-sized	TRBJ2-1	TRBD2	CASSGTSGTYNEQFF	TGTGCCAGCAGTGGGACTAGCGGAACCTACAATGAGCAGTTCTTC
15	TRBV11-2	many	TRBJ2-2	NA	CASSLIASRGGELFF	TGTGCCAGCAGCTTAATTGCCTCTCGGGGCGGGGAGCTGTTTTTT
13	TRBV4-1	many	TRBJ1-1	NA	CASSQDRDTEAFF	TGCGCCAGCAGCCAAGACAGGGACACTGAAGCTTTCTTT
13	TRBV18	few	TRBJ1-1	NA	CASSQTQNTEAFF	TGTGCCAGCTCACAGACACAGAACACTGAAGCTTTCTTT
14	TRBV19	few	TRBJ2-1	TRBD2	CASSFRTSYNEQFF	TGTGCCAGTAGTTTCCGGACTAGCTACAATGAGCAGTTCTTC
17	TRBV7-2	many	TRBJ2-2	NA	CASSGTLGGSGTGELFF	TGTGCCAGCAGCGGGACTTTAGGGGGCTCGGGCACCGGGGAGCTGTTTTTT
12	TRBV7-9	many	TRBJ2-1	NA	CASSPYGNEQFF	TGTGCCAGCAGCCCGTACGGGAATGAGCAGTTCTTC
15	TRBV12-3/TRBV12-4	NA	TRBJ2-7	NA	CASSFPLGGSYEQYF	TGTGCCAGCAGTTTCCCCCTAGGCGGGTCCTACGAGCAGTACTTC
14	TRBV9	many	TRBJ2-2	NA	CASSAGRFTGELFF	TGTGCCAGCAGCGCGGGGAGATTCACCGGGGAGCTGTTTTTT
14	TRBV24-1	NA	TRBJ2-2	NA	CATKWGVSTGELFF	TGTGCCACCAAGTGGGGGGTGAGCACCGGGGAGCTGTTTTTT
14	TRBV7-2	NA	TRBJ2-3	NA	CASRLAQGGDTQYF	TGTGCCAGCAGACTAGCCCAAGGGGGGGATACGCAGTATTTT
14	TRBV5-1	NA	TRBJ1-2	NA	CASSPATEDYGYTF	TGCGCCAGCAGCCCCGCGACTGAGGACTATGGCTACACCTTC